The 21 T cell receptor beta chains below were found in one sample sequenced in a study of blood T cells in healthy people across ages. Through a sample-barcoded 5' primer and a J-beta primer mix, a second PCR was run for roughly 6 to 12 cycles. A single record per CDR3 protein comes from TCRdb applying MiXCR to the 5' RACE reads. The sample shows around 1,600,000 distinct CDR3 sequences, roughly 43% of them seen only once. Sequencing was performed on blood. The receptors here all came from a woman between 18 and 30 years old in good health.

The chain combines TRBV7-2 with TRBJ2-1; 8 bases are a match to TRBD2. The germline V gene has CDR1 SGHTA and CDR2 FQGNSA. Trimming removed 7 bases from V and 8 bases from J; junction bases left unmatched: 22. The CDR3 is 18 amino acids. CDR3 sequence (DNA): TGTGCCAGCAACTTGTTAAACCCAGCGGGAGCATCCGGGGATGAGCAGTTCTTC. Translating it yields CASNLLNPAGASGDEQFF.

This clonotype was seen only a few times. The chain couples TRBV4-1 to TRBJ2-1; perhaps TRBD2 as D (6 bases). This CDR3 region has 17 residues. CDR1 and CDR2 (germline): MGHRA, YSYEKL. V was cut by 1 base and J by 10 bases, with 23 bases left in between. DNA of the CDR3: TGCGCCAGCAGCCAAGTCCTAGGGTGGGGGACTCTTGGGGAGCAGTTCTTC. It encodes CASSQVLGWGTLGEQFF.

The chain links TRBV27 to TRBJ1-4; weak D call: TRBD1 (5 bases). The germline V gene has CDR1 MNHEY and CDR2 SMNVEV (reference sequence). Trimming stripped 8 bases from V and 0 bases from J, with 19 bases between. The CDR3 is 17 residues long. CDR3 sequence reads: CASGSRGRVATNEKLFF. In DNA form, the CDR3 reads TGTGCCAGCGGCTCACGGGGGAGGGTGGCAACTAATGAAAAACTGTTTTTT.

The chain's CDR3 is CASSAGSHTNQPQHF. The CDR3 DNA sequence: TGTGCCAGCAGTGCAGGCAGTCACACAAATCAGCCCCAGCATTTT. This chain joins TRBV25-1 and TRBJ1-5; no firm D call. The germline V gene encodes CDR1 MGHDK and CDR2 SYGVNS. Between the trimmed V and J ends, which lost 4 bases and 4 bases, there was a span of 14 bases. This CDR3 comprises 15 residues.

This chain uses TRBV27 with TRBJ2-1; D remains unclear. Germline assignment: CDR1 MNHEY and CDR2 SMNVEV (reference sequence). The length of the CDR3 is 13 residues. With 5 bases removed from V and 7 bases from J, the gap between germline ends came to 12 bases. This CDR3 reads CASSPPTHNEQFF. CDR3 DNA sequence: TGTGCCAGCAGTCCCCCTACCCATAATGAGCAGTTCTTC.

This clonotype showed up just a few times. The chain combines TRBV9 with TRBJ2-2; 7 positions agree with TRBD1. This CDR3 region has 14 residues. V gave up 3 bases and J gave up 7 bases; unmatched junction bases: 6. Germline loops: CDR1 SGDLS, CDR2 YYNGEE. The CDR3 reads CASSDRTGIGELFF. The CDR3 DNA reads as TGTGCCAGCAGCGATAGGACAGGCATCGGGGAGCTGTTTTTT.

In the case of this clonotype: The junction differs from germline at one of its ends, possibly a read error. The chain combines TRBV15 with TRBJ2-7, with 7 nucleotides matching TRBD2. Germline CDR1 and CDR2: LNHNV and YYDKDF (reference sequence). CDR3 length: 11 residues. DNA for the CDR3: TGCCAGGGAGGGTCCTCCTACGAGCAGTACTTC. Residues: CQGGSSYEQYF.

The CDR3 sequence: CASSILLEETQYF. CDR3 nucleotides: TGCGCCAGCAGCATACTACTTGAGGAGACCCAGTACTTC. This chain connects TRBV5-1 to TRBJ2-5; D uncertain. CDR1 and CDR2 from the germline V gene are SGHRS and YFSETQ. V lost 4 bases, J lost 5 bases, and 12 bases lay in between. This CDR3 spans 13 amino acids.

A note on this clonotype: Just one base apart from a much larger clone, this may be a read error. The chain joins TRBV29-1 to TRBJ2-1; D gene uncertain. This CDR3 is 11 amino acids long. The V gene lost 4 bases and the J gene lost 6 bases, with 7 bases spanning the gap. Germline values: CDR1 SQVTM, CDR2 ANQGSEA. CDR3 coding DNA: TGCAGCGTTGTGGCAGGCAATGAGCAGTTCTTC. It codes for CSVVAGNEQFF.

This clonotype was seen more than once but under ten times. The chain carries TRBV14 and TRBJ2-1, with no clear D. The CDR3 contains 13 residues. V was clipped by 1 base and J by 7 bases, with 8 bases between them. Germline V gene data show CDR1 as SGHDN and CDR2 as FVKESK. For the CDR3, the DNA is TGTGCCAGCAGCCAAGGGCCGGTTAATGAGCAGTTCTTC. Translated, it gives CASSQGPVNEQFF.

The V and J genes are TRBV5-1 and TRBJ1-1; D remains unclear. Looked up from germline, CDR1 is SGHRS and CDR2 is YFSETQ. Trimming took 2 bases from V and 0 from J, leaving 14 bases between them. The length of the CDR3 is 16 residues. CDR3 in amino acids: CASSLGHRTLNTEAFF. The CDR3, as DNA: TGCGCCAGCAGCTTAGGGCACAGAACCTTGAACACTGAAGCTTTCTTT.

The gene calls are TRBV7-2 and TRBJ2-5; D is ambiguous. Per the germline V gene, CDR1 is SGHTA and CDR2 is FQGNSA. Trimming shortened V by 3 bases and J by 5 bases, and 10 bases separated the two germline ends. This CDR3 contains 13 residues. CDR3 sequence (DNA): TGTGCCAGCAGCTTGGATATGGGGGAGACCCAGTACTTC. Encoded protein: CASSLDMGETQYF.

The chain combines TRBV3-1 with TRBJ1-1, with a possible D match to TRBD1 (6 bases). Deletions cut 3 bases from V and 8 bases from J, with 22 bases between. CDR3 size: 16 residues. The germline V gene has CDR1 LGHDT and CDR2 YNNKEL (reference sequence). This CDR3 reads CASSHQRVGGLSEAFF. CDR3 nucleotides: TGTGCCAGCAGCCATCAAAGGGTGGGGGGCCTCTCCGAAGCTTTCTTT.

This clonotype was seen a few times. The rearrangement links TRBV3-1 to TRBJ2-2; D is undetermined. Germline loops: CDR1 LGHDT, CDR2 YNNKEL (reference sequence). V lost 0 bases, J lost 1 base, and 3 bases lay in between. The CDR3 consists of 14 residues. The CDR3 loop reads CASSQDRNTGELFF. The CDR3 bases are TGTGCCAGCAGCCAAGACAGGAACACCGGGGAGCTGTTTTTT.

This rearrangement joins TRBV19 to TRBJ2-1; TRBD2 agrees at 8 bases. The germline V gene encodes CDR1 LNHDA and CDR2 SQIVND (reference sequence). The CDR3 contains 15 residues. Unmatched junction bases numbered 4, after V lost 2 bases and J lost 4 bases. CDR3 protein: CASSIFGGEYNEQFF. In DNA, the CDR3 is TGTGCCAGTAGTATATTCGGGGGGGAATACAATGAGCAGTTCTTC.

This clonotype showed up just a few times. The CDR3 spells CASSRTDIGTQYF. The CDR3 region has the DNA TGTGCCAGCAGCCGGACCGATATTGGTACGCAGTATTTT. The J gene is TRBJ2-3, the V gene TRBV7-9; the D is unclear. Per germline, CDR1 SEHNR and CDR2 FQNEAQ (reference sequence). V was cut by 5 bases and J by 8 bases, with 14 bases left in between. This CDR3 contains 13 residues.

CDR3 DNA: TGTGCCAGCAGCTCGAAGACAGGGTGGAATGAAAAACTGTTTTTT. Protein product: CASSSKTGWNEKLFF. The chain recombines TRBV11-2 with TRBJ1-4; 7 nucleotides align to TRBD1. V lost 4 bases and J lost 5; bases outside the gene matches: 7. The CDR3 covers 15 residues. From germline, CDR1 is SGHAT and CDR2 FQNNGV.

The chain links TRBV7-2 to TRBJ2-7; D may be TRBD1 or TRBD2 (5 bases each). Trimming took 6 bases from V and 0 from J, leaving 18 bases between them. Germline V lookup: CDR1 SGHTA, CDR2 FQGNSA. The CDR3 is made up of 16 amino acids. CDR3 bases: TGTGCCAGCAGTATAACCTCGGGACGAGCCTCCTACGAGCAGTACTTC. Translating gives CASSITSGRASYEQYF.

The V and J genes are TRBV29-1 and TRBJ2-3, with D tentatively TRBD1 (5 bases). Trimming removed 6 bases from V and 4 bases from J, with 8 bases in between. The germline V gene encodes CDR1 SQVTM and CDR2 ANQGSEA. The CDR3 covers 11 residues. The CDR3 DNA sequence: TGCAGCGTCACAGGCGCAGATACGCAGTATTTT. Translating gives CSVTGADTQYF.

The chain employs TRBV4-3 and TRBJ1-2; a possible D gene is TRBD1 (5 bases). V was clipped by 0 bases and J by 4 bases, with 36 bases between them. CDR1 and CDR2 (germline): LGHNA, YSLEER. The CDR3 extends over 23 amino acids. The CDR3 protein is CASSQEGRTSASYEQGPLYGYTF. The CDR3, as DNA: TGCGCCAGCAGCCAAGAAGGAAGGACCTCCGCGTCTTATGAGCAGGGCCCCCTCTATGGCTACACCTTC.

The chain joins TRBV5-1 to TRBJ1-6; possible D gene TRBD1, 5 bases. The CDR3 sequence is 15 residues long. Trimming pared 4 bases from V and 7 bases from J, leaving 15 bases between. The V gene's germline CDR1 is SGHRS and CDR2 YFSETQ. The CDR3 DNA sequence: TGCGCCAGCAGCGCACAGGATATTGTGAATTCACCCCTCCACTTT. Translating gives CASSAQDIVNSPLHF.